This T cell receptor (beta chain) was identified during a study of blood T cell repertoires in COVID-19. For the study at large: Spain, Italy and the United States supplied samples that represented acute and convalescent COVID-19. Sources were T cells, B-cell-depleted T cells, or PBMCs; the material itself was cDNA or gDNA.

J was trimmed by 3 bases and V by 3 bases; bases with no gene match: 2. Germline V gives CDR1 LGHDT, CDR2 YNNKEL (reference sequence). The CDR3 has 14 residues. Per the original data handling: Amplification of reference gene primers was used by the study to estimate nucleated cell counts. Data came from immunoSEQ multiplex PCR; TCRdb stores just in-frame clones and leaves some out. Clone size and the V and J calls come from that table; the DNA yielded D and trimming. The table shows around 140,000 clones, with 81% occurring only once. This rearrangement joins TRBV3-1 (or the pseudogene TRBV3-2) to TRBJ2-3, with 8 bases that match TRBD2. This receptor was taken from a woman aged 60 to 75 with active or convalescent COVID-19. Sequencing was carried out using peripheral blood. CDR3 amino acids: CASSHGGRTDTQYF. The CDR3 coding sequence is TGTGCCAGCAGCCACGGCGGGAGGACAGATACGCAGTATTTT.